This T cell receptor beta chain was identified in a study of T cells in Graves' hyperthyroidism and ophthalmopathy. Study-level background: Peripheral blood was secured at the point of initial diagnosis, before any treatment.

Used for diagnoses were clinical symptoms, serum thyroxine and TRAb, thyroid ultrasound and orbital computed tomography. RNA transcripts yielded amplified TCR beta CDR3 regions. The study used the HTBI primer set for a first-round RT-PCR of the TCR CDR3. TCRdb analysed the multiplex PCR reads with MiXCR anew, one entry per CDR3 protein. The data contain hundreds of thousands of distinct CDR3 sequences, roughly 15% of them seen just once; the ten biggest clones take up less than 15%. V lost 7 bases and J lost 4, with 19 bases in between. Germline CDR1 is SEHNR and CDR2 is FQNEAQ (reference sequence). CDR3 length: 15 amino acids. This clonotype appeared a few times.

The sample consisted of blood. The source is a man aged 18 to 29 with Graves' ophthalmopathy. This chain connects TRBV7-9 to TRBJ1-1; D is possibly TRBD1 (6 bases). The CDR3 nucleotides read TGTGCCAGCACATTCGGGGGGCAAGGGTTCACTGAAGCTTTCTTT. Translation: CASTFGGQGFTEAFF.